This entry is about one T cell receptor beta chain. Original analysis: Reference gene primer amplification in the assay estimated nucleated cell counts. Here immunoSEQ multiplex PCR was the method, and the copy in TCRdb shows in-frame clones only, minus some. V, J and clone size reflect that table, while D and trimming were determined from the DNA. The table has roughly 410,000 clones, 80% to 90% seen once. The source of the sample is a study of blood T cell repertoires in COVID-19. Study-wide background: COVID-19 samples, acute and convalescent, were from the United States, Italy and Spain. Sources were T cells, B-cell-depleted T cells, or PBMCs; the material itself was cDNA or gDNA.

J lost 5 bases, V lost 5 bases, and 8 bases had no gene match. The CDR3 length is 15 residues. Germline-derived CDR1 and CDR2 are SGHTA and FQGNSA. Material for sequencing was peripheral blood. The rearrangement uses TRBV7-2 and TRBJ2-1; 8 positions match TRBD2. This clonotype was sampled from a woman aged 60-75 years with COVID-19, enrolled during active disease. The CDR3 DNA follows: TGTGCCAGCAGCCCCCTAACAGCGGGGGACAATGAGCAGTTCTTC. This sequence encodes CASSPLTAGDNEQFF.